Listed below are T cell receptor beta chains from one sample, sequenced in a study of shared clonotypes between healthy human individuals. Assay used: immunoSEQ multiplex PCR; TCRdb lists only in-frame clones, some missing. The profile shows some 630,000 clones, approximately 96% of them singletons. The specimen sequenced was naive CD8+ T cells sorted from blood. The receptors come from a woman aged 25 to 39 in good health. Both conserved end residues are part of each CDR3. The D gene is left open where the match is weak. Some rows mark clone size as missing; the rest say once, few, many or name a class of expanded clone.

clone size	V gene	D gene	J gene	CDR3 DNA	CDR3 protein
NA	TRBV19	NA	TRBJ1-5	TGTGCCAGTAGTACAACCGGGCCGCAATGGTCAGGCAATCAGCCCCAGCATTTT	CASSTTGPQWSGNQPQHF
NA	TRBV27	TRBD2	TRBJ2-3	TGTGCCAGCACCGCCGTGGGGGGGGCAGATACGCAGTATTTT	CASTAVGGADTQYF
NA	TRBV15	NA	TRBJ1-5	TGTGCCACCAGCAGAGAGCCCTGGGGTCGCAGCAATCAGCCCCAGCATTTT	CATSREPWGRSNQPQHF
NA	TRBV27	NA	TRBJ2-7	TGTGCCAGCAGTTCCGGCAGTTCCTACGAGCAGTACTTC	CASSSGSSYEQYF
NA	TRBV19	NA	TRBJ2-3	TGTGCCAGTAGTATTTACGCAGATACGCAGTATTTT	CASSIYADTQYF
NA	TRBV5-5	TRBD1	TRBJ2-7	TGTGCCAGCAGCTTGGGACAGGGCGTACTGTTAGGGACCTACGAGCAGTACTTC	CASSLGQGVLLGTYEQYF
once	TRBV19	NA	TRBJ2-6	TGTGCCAGTAGTAACCCGTCGGGGGCCAACGTCCTGACTTTC	CASSNPSGANVLTF
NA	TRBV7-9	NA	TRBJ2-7	TGTGCCAGCAGTTACGACGTAAACTACGAGCAGTACTTC	CASSYDVNYEQYF
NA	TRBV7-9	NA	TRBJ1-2	TGTGCCAGCAGCTTAGGGTTGGCCAAAGGGAGGAATTATGGCTACACCTTC	CASSLGLAKGRNYGYTF
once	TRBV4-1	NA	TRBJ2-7	TGCGCCAGCAGCCCGGGTAAAGGACTCTACGAGCAGTACTTC	CASSPGKGLYEQYF
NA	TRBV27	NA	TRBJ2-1	TGTGCCAGCAGTTTATCGTCGGGTAGCTCCTACAATGAGCAGTTCTTC	CASSLSSGSSYNEQFF
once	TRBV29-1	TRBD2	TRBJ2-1	TGCAGCGTTGAAGACGGACTAGTTTCCTACAATGAGCAGTTCTTC	CSVEDGLVSYNEQFF
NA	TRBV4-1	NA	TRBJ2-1	TGCGCCAGCAGCCAGGTCCGAAAAAGTGAGCAGTTCTTC	CASSQVRKSEQFF
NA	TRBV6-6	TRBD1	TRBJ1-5	TGTGCCAGCAGTTACGCAACAGGGGTTCAGCCCCAGCATTTT	CASSYATGVQPQHF
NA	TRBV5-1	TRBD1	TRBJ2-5	TGCGCCAGCAGCCTGTACGACAGGGTCTTAGAGACCCAGTACTTC	CASSLYDRVLETQYF
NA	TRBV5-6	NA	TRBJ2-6	TGTGCCAGCAGCCGGGTCGGCTCTGGGGCCAACGTCCTGACTTTC	CASSRVGSGANVLTF
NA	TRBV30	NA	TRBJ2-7	TGTGCCTGGGGTCTAAAGGGGCCTAACACGTACGAGCAGTACTTC	CAWGLKGPNTYEQYF
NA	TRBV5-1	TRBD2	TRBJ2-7	TGCGCCAGCAGCCCCTGGCTAGCGGGAGGGAGCTACGAGCAGTACTTC	CASSPWLAGGSYEQYF
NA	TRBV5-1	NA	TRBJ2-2	TGCGCCAGCAGCTTGGGAGGGAGGAACACCGGGGAGCTGTTTTTT	CASSLGGRNTGELFF
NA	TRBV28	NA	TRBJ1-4	TGTGCCAGCAGTTCGGCGACAGGTTTTAGGTCAACTAATGAAAAACTGTTTTTT	CASSSATGFRSTNEKLFF
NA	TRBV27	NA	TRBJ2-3	TGTGCCAGCAGTTTAATAGCGGGCACAGATACGCAGTATTTT	CASSLIAGTDTQYF
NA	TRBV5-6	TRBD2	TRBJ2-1	TGTGCCAGCAGCTTGGCGGGACTAGCAACAAATGAGCAGTTCTTC	CASSLAGLATNEQFF
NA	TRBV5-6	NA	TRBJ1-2	TGTGCCAGCAGCTTGGCCAATTATAACTATGGCTACACCTTC	CASSLANYNYGYTF
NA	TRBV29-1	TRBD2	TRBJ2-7	TGCAGCGTTGGGAGACTAGCGGGAGGCTCCTACGAGCAGTACTTC	CSVGRLAGGSYEQYF
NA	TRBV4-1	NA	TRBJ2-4	TGCGCCAGCAGCCCCGGACAGATCCTAGCCAAAAACATTCAGTACTTC	CASSPGQILAKNIQYF
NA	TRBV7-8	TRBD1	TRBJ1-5	TGTGCCAGCAGTCGGACAGGACAAGGCAATCAGCCCCAGCATTTT	CASSRTGQGNQPQHF
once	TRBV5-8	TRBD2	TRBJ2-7	TGTGCCAGCAGCTTGGCCGGGACTAGCGGATCCGAGCAGTACTTC	CASSLAGTSGSEQYF
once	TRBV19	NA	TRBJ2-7	TGTGCCAGTAGTACCACCCCCGGGGAAAGCTACGAGCAGTACTTC	CASSTTPGESYEQYF
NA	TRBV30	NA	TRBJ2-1	TGTGCCTGTTCCTCCGGGACAGAGCAGTTCTTC	CACSSGTEQFF
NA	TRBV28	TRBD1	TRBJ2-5	TGTGCCAGCAGGCCCAGGGGGCGTGAGACCCAGTACTTC	CASRPRGRETQYF